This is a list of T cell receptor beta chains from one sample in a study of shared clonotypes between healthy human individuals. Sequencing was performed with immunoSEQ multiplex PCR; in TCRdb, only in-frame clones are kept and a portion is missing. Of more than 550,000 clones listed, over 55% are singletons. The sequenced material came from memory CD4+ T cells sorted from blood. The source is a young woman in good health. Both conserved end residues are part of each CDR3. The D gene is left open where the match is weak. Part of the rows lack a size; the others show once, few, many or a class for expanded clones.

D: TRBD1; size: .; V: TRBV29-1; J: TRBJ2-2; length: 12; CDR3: CSAGQGTGELFF; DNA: TGCAGCGCGGGACAGGGGACCGGGGAGCTGTTTTTT
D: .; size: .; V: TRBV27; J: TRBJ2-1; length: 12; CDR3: CASSTTYNEQFF; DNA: TGTGCCAGCAGTACTACTTACAATGAGCAGTTCTTC
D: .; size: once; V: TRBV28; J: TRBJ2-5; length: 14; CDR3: CASSLASRPETQYF; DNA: TGTGCCAGCAGTTTGGCTAGCCGGCCGGAGACCCAGTACTTC
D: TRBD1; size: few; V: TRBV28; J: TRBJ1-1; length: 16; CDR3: CASSLPMGQANTEAFF; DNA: TGTGCCAGCAGCTTACCCATGGGACAGGCGAACACTGAAGCTTTCTTT
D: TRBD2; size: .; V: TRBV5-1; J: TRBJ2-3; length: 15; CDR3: CASSLELAGTDTQYF; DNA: TGCGCCAGCAGCTTGGAGCTAGCGGGCACAGATACGCAGTATTTT
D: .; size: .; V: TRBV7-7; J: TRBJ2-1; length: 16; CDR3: CASSLEASSSYNEQFF; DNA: TGTGCCAGCAGCTTAGAGGCTAGTAGCTCCTACAATGAGCAGTTCTTC
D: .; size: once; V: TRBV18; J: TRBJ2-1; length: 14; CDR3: CASSPRTVYNEQFF; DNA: TGTGCCAGCTCACCCAGGACCGTATACAATGAGCAGTTCTTC
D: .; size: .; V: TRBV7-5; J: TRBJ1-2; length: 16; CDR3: CVRSQPPAWGNYGYTF; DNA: TGTGTCAGAAGCCAACCCCCCGCTTGGGGGAACTATGGCTACACCTTC
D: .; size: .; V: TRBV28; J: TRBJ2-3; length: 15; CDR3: CASSFVGPGDYTQYF; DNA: TGTGCCAGCAGTTTTGTCGGGCCCGGCGACTATACGCAGTATTTT
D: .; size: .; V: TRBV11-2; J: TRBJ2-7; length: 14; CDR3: CASSIAGSPYEQYF; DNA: TGTGCCAGCAGCATAGCCGGATCCCCCTACGAGCAGTACTTC
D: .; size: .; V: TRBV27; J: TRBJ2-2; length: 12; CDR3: CASSLIPGELFF; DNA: TGTGCCAGCAGTTTAATTCCCGGGGAGCTGTTTTTT
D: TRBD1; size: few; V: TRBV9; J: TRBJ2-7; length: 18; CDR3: CASSVVKIGDRPTYEQYF; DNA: TGTGCCAGCAGCGTAGTTAAGATCGGGGACAGGCCTACCTACGAGCAGTACTTC
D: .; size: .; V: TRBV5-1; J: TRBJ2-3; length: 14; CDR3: CASSLGPTADTQYF; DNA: TGCGCCAGCAGCTTGGGCCCTACCGCAGATACGCAGTATTTT
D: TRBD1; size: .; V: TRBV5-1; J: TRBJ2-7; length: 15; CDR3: CASSLVGGPTYEQYF; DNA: TGCGCCAGCAGCTTGGTAGGGGGCCCAACCTACGAGCAGTACTTC
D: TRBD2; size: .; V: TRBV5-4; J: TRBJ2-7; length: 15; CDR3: CASSLRLAGSYEQYF; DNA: TGTGCCAGCAGCCTCCGACTAGCGGGCTCTTACGAGCAGTACTTC
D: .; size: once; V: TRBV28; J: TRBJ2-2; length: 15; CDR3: CASKGDSNLVGELFF; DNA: TGTGCCAGCAAGGGGGACTCCAACCTCGTCGGGGAGCTGTTTTTT
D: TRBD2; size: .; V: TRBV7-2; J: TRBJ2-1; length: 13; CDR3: CALAVLSYNEQFF; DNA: TGTGCCCTAGCGGTACTCTCCTACAATGAGCAGTTCTTC
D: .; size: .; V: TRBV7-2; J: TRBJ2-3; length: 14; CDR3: CASSPSRSTDTQYF; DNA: TGTGCCAGCAGCCCAAGCCGGAGCACAGATACGCAGTATTTT
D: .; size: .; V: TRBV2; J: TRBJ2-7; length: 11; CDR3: CATTGSYEQYF; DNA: TGTGCCACGACAGGATCCTACGAGCAGTACTTC
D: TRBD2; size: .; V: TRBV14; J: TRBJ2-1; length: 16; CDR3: CASSQERASGSTEQFF; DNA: TGTGCCAGCAGCCAAGAGAGGGCTAGCGGGAGTACTGAGCAGTTCTTC
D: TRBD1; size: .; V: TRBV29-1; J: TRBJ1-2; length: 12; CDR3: CSVEVRGLGYTF; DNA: TGCAGCGTTGAAGTAAGGGGGCTTGGCTACACCTTC
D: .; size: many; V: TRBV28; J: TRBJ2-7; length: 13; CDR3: CASSMVGPHEQYF; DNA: TGTGCCAGCAGTATGGTTGGTCCCCACGAGCAGTACTTC
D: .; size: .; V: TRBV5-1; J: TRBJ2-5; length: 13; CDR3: CASSLASRETQYF; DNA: TGCGCCAGCAGCTTGGCCTCGAGAGAGACCCAGTACTTC
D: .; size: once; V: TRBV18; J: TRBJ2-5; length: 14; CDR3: CASSIHPGKETQYF; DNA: TGTGCCAGCTCGATCCACCCTGGTAAAGAGACCCAGTACTTC
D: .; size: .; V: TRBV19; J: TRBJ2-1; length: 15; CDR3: CASSIEEGVGNEQFF; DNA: TGTGCCAGTAGTATAGAGGAGGGAGTCGGGAATGAGCAGTTCTTC
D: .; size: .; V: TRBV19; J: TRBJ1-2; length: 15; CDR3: CASETGSVPSYGYTF; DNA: TGTGCCAGCGAAACCGGGTCAGTCCCGTCCTATGGCTACACCTTC
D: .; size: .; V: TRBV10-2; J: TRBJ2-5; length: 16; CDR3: CASSEWGPGSLETQYF; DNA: TGCGCCAGCAGTGAGTGGGGACCAGGATCACTAGAGACCCAGTACTTC
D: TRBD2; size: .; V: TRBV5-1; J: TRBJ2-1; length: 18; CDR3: CASSLYMAGGVGGNEQFF; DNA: TGCGCCAGCAGCTTGTATATGGCGGGAGGAGTGGGGGGCAATGAGCAGTTCTTC
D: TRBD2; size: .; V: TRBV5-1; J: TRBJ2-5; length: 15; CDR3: CASSFISGSQETQYF; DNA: TGCGCCAGCAGCTTTATTAGCGGGAGTCAAGAGACCCAGTACTTC
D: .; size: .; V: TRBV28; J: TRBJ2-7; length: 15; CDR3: CASSFSLAGRYEQYF; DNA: TGTGCCAGCAGTTTTTCATTGGCAGGACGCTACGAGCAGTACTTC
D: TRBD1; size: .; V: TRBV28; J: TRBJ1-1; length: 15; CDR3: CASSPGQGAKNEAFF; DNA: TGTGCCAGCAGCCCAGGACAGGGGGCAAAGAATGAAGCTTTCTTT
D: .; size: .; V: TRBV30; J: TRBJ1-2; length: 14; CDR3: CAWSVPGINYGYTF; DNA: TGTGCCTGGAGTGTACCGGGGATAAACTATGGCTACACCTTC
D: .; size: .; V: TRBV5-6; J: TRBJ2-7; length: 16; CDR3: CASSLGAGTQRYEQYF; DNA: TGTGCCAGCAGCTTGGGAGCCGGGACCCAACGGTACGAGCAGTACTTC
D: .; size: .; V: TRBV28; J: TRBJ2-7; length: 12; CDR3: CASNQASYEQYF; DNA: TGTGCCAGCAACCAGGCCTCCTACGAGCAGTACTTC
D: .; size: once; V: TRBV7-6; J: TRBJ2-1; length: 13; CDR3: CASSLAPYNEQFF; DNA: TGTGCCAGCAGCTTAGCGCCTTACAATGAGCAGTTCTTC
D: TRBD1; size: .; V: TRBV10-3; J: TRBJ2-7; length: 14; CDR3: CAIWTGGIFNEQYF; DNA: TGTGCCATTTGGACAGGGGGCATCTTTAACGAGCAGTACTTC
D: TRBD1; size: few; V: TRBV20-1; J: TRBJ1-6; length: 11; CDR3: CSAAGGSPLHF; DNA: TGCAGTGCGGCAGGGGGTTCACCCCTCCACTTT
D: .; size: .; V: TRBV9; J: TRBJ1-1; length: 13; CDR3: CASSRLGGTEAFF; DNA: TGTGCCAGCAGCAGATTAGGGGGCACTGAAGCTTTCTTT
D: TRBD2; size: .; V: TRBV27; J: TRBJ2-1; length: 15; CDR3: CASSSGTSGYNEQFF; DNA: TGTGCCAGCAGTTCCGGGACTAGCGGTTACAATGAGCAGTTCTTC
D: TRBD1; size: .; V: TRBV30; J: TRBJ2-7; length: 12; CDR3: CAYGTGYYEQYF; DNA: TGTGCCTACGGGACAGGGTACTACGAGCAGTACTTC
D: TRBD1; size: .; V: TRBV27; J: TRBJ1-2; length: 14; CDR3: CASSPADRGYGYTF; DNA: TGTGCCAGCAGCCCCGCGGACAGGGGCTATGGCTACACCTTC
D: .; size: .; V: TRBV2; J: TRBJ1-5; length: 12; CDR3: CASRGEYQPQHF; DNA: TGTGCCAGCAGGGGAGAATACCAGCCCCAGCATTTT
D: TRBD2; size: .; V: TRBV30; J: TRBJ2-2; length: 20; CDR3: CAWSVPRAVYGLAGTGELFF; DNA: TGTGCCTGGAGTGTCCCCAGGGCTGTATACGGACTAGCGGGCACCGGGGAGCTGTTTTTT
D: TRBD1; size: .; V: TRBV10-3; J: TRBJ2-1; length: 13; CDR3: CATGTGLYNEQFF; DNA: TGTGCCACCGGGACAGGGCTCTACAATGAGCAGTTCTTC
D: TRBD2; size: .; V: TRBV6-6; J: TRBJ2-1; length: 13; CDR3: CASRAGGWNEQFF; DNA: TGTGCCAGCAGGGCGGGAGGATGGAATGAGCAGTTCTTC
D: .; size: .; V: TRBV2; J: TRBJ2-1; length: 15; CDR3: CASSEGGSSYNEQFF; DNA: TGTGCCAGCAGTGAAGGGGGAAGCTCCTACAATGAGCAGTTCTTC
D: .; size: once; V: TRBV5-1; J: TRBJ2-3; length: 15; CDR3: CASSYGTAGTDTQYF; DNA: TGCGCCAGCAGCTACGGGACGGCCGGCACAGATACGCAGTATTTT